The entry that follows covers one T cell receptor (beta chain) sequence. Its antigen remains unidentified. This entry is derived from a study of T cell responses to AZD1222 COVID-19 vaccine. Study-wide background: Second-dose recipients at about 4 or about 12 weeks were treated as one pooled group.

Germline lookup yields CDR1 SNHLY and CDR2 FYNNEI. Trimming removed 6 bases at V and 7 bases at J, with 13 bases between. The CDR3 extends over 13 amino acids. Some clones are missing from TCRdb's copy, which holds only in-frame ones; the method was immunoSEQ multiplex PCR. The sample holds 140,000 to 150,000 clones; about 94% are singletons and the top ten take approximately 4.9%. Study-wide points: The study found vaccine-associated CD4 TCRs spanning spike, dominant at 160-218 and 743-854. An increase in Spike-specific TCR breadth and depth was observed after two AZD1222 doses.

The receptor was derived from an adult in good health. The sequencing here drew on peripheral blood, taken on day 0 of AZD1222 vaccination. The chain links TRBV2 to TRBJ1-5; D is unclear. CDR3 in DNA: TGTGCCAGCAGAGATCTCGGTGGCCAGCCCCAGCATTTT. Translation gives CASRDLGGQPQHF.